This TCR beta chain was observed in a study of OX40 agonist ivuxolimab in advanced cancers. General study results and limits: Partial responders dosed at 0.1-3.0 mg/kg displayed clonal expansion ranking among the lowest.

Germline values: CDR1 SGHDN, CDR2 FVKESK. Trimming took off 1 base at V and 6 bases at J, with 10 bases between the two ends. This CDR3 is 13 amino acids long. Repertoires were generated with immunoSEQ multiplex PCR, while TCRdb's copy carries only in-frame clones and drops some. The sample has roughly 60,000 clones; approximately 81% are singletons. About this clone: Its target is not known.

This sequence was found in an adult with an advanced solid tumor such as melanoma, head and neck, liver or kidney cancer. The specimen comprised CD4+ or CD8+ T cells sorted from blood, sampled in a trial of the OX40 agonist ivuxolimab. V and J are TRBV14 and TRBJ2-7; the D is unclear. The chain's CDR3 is CASSQVSVSEQYF. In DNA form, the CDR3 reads TGTGCCAGCAGCCAAGTATCCGTCTCCGAGCAGTACTTC.